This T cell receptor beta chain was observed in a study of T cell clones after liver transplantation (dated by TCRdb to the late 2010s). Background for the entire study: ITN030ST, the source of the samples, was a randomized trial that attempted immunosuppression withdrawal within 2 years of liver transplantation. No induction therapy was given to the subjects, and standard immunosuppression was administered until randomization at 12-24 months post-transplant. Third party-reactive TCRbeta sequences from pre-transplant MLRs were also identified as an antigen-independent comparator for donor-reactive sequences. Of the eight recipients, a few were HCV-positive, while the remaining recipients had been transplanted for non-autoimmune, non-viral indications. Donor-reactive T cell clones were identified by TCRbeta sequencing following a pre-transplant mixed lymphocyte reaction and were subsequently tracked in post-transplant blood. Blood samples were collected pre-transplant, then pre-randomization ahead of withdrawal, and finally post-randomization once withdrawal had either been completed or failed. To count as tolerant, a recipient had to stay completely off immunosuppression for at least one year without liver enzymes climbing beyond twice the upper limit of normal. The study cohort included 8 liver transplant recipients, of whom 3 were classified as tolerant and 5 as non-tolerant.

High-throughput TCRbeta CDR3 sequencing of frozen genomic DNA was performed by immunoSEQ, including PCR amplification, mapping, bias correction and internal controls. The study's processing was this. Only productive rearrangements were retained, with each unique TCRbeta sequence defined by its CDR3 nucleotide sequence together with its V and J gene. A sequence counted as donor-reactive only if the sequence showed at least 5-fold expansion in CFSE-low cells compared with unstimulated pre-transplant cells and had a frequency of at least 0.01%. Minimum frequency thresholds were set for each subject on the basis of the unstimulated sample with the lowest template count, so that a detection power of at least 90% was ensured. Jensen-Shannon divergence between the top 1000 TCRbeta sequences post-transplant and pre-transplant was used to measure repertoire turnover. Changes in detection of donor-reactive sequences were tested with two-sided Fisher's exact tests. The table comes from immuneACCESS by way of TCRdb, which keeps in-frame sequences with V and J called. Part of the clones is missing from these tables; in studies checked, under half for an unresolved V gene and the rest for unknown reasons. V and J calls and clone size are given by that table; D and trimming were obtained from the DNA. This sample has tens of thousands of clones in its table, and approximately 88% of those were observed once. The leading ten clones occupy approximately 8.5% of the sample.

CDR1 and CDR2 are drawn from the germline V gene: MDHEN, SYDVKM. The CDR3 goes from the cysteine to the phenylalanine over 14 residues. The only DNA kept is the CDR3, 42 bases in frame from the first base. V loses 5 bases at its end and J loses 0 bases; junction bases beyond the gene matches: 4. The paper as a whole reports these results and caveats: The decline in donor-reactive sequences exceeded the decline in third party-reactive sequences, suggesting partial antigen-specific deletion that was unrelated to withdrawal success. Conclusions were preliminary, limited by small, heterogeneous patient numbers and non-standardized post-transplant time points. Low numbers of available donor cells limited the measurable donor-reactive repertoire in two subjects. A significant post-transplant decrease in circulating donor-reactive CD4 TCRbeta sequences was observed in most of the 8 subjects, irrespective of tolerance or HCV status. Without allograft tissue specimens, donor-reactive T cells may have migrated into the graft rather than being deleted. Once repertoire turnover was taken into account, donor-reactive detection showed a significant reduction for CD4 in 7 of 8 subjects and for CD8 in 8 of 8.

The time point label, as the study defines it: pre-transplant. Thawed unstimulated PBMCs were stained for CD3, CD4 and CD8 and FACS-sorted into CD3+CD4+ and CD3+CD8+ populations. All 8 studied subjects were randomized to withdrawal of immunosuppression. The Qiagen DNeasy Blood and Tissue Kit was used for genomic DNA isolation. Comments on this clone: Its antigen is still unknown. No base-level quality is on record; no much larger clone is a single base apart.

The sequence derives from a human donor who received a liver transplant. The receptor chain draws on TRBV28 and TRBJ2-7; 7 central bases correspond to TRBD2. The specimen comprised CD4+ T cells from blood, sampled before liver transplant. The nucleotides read TGTGCCAGCAGTCCCGGGGGGAGCTCCTACGAGCAGTACTTC. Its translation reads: CASSPGGSSYEQYF.